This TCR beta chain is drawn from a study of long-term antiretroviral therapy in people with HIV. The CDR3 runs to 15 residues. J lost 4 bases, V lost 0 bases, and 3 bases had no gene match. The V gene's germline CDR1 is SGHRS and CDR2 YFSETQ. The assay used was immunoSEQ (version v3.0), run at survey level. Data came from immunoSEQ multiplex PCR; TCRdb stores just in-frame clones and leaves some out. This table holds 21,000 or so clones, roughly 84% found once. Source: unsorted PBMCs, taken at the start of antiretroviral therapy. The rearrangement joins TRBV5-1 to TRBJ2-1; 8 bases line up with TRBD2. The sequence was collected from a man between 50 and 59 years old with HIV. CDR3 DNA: TGCGCCAGCAGCTTGGGGCTAGCGGGTTACAATGAGCAGTTCTTC. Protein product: CASSLGLAGYNEQFF.